These T cell receptor beta chains were read from a single sample in a study of control samples from healthy donors and cancer patients. Assay used: immunoSEQ multiplex PCR; TCRdb lists only in-frame clones, some missing. The data hold 100,000 or so clones, with about four fifths observed a single time. Sequencing was carried out using blood. Receptors originate from a woman in her 50s in good health. CDR3s include the opening cysteine and the closing phenylalanine or tryptophan. The D gene is left open where the match is weak. The listing skips clone size in some rows; elsewhere it reads once, few, many or a size class.

clone_size,v_call,j_call,d_call,cdr3_aa,cdr3_nt
.,TRBV6-6,TRBJ1-5,.,CASRSSGEGQPQHF,TGTGCCAGCAGGTCCTCAGGGGAAGGGCAGCCCCAGCATTTT
.,TRBV7-2,TRBJ1-6,TRBD1,CASSPSWDRVQNSPLHF,TGTGCCAGCAGCCCAAGCTGGGACAGGGTGCAGAATTCACCCCTCCACTTT
.,TRBV2,TRBJ1-1,.,CASRGPANTEAFF,TGTGCCAGCAGAGGTCCAGCGAACACTGAAGCTTTCTTT
.,TRBV6-5,TRBJ1-1,TRBD1,CASRRTGEKAFF,TGTGCCAGCCGTCGGACAGGGGAGAAAGCTTTCTTT
.,TRBV4-2,TRBJ1-1,.,CASSQVGGPLNTEAFF,TGTGCCAGCAGCCAAGTGGGGGGGCCTTTGAACACTGAAGCTTTCTTT
.,TRBV3-1/TRBV3-2,TRBJ2-5,TRBD2,CASGTSGGAGETQYF,TGTGCCAGCGGGACTAGCGGGGGGGCCGGGGAGACCCAGTACTTC
.,TRBV4-3,TRBJ2-2,.,CASSQRRAPHTGELFF,TGCGCCAGCAGCCAACGCAGGGCCCCTCACACCGGGGAGCTGTTTTTT
once,TRBV10-3,TRBJ2-3,.,CAISADLATDTQYF,TGTGCCATCAGTGCCGATCTAGCCACAGATACGCAGTATTTT
.,TRBV7-3,TRBJ2-5,.,CASSLSGTGAGQETQYF,TGTGCCAGCAGCTTATCGGGGACCGGAGCGGGCCAAGAGACCCAGTACTTC
.,TRBV11-2,TRBJ1-6,TRBD1,CASSQTGAGAPLHF,TGTGCCAGCAGCCAAACAGGGGCGGGGGCACCCCTCCACTTT
.,TRBV4-1,TRBJ1-3,.,CASSQVESAGNTIYF,TGCGCCAGCAGCCAAGTGGAGAGTGCTGGAAACACCATATATTTT
.,TRBV24-1,TRBJ1-1,.,CATSAGGTEAFF,TGTGCCACCAGTGCGGGGGGAACTGAAGCTTTCTTT
.,TRBV20-1,TRBJ2-3,.,CSVKRLDTQYF,TGCAGTGTTAAGAGACTAGATACGCAGTATTTT
.,TRBV28,TRBJ2-1,TRBD2,CASSLTSGGTAQFF,TGTGCCAGCAGTTTGACTAGCGGGGGAACGGCGCAGTTCTTC
.,TRBV11-3,TRBJ2-7,.,CASSPQGGAGPYEQYF,TGTGCCAGCAGCCCCCAGGGTGGGGCTGGGCCCTACGAGCAGTACTTC
once,TRBV27,TRBJ2-7,TRBD1,CASSSPTGLSYEQYF,TGTGCCAGCAGTTCCCCGACAGGGCTTAGCTACGAGCAGTACTTC
.,TRBV6-5,TRBJ2-7,.,CASKLRQARIEQYF,TGTGCCAGCAAGTTGAGGCAGGCCAGGATCGAGCAGTACTTC
.,TRBV5-6,TRBJ2-5,.,CASSLGVLAAETQYF,TGTGCCAGCAGCTTGGGTGTGTTAGCGGCAGAGACCCAGTACTTC
.,TRBV6-5,TRBJ2-3,.,CATYRGHSDTQYF,TGTGCCACTTACCGGGGGCATTCAGATACGCAGTATTTT
.,TRBV6-6,TRBJ2-7,.,CASNTGLSYEQYF,TGTGCCAGCAATACAGGTTTATCCTACGAGCAGTACTTC
once,TRBV9,TRBJ2-3,.,CASSGGGGGGSTDTQYF,TGTGCCAGCAGCGGGGGTGGAGGCGGGGGCAGCACAGATACGCAGTATTTT
.,TRBV5-6,TRBJ1-2,.,CASSTYRLDRANYGYTF,TGTGCCAGCAGCACCTATAGGCTGGACCGGGCTAACTATGGCTACACCTTC
.,TRBV7-9,TRBJ2-1,.,CASSLATFNEQFF,TGTGCCAGCAGCTTAGCGACCTTCAATGAGCAGTTCTTC
.,TRBV19,TRBJ1-5,TRBD1,CASSPGTGGAGNQPQHF,TGTGCCAGTAGTCCCGGGACAGGGGGCGCGGGCAATCAGCCCCAGCATTTT
.,TRBV30,TRBJ2-1,TRBD2,CAWSVRRLAGNEQFF,TGTGCCTGGAGTGTACGTCGGCTAGCGGGCAATGAGCAGTTCTTC
.,TRBV28,TRBJ1-1,.,CASRSSEAFF,TGTGCCAGCAGGTCATCTGAAGCTTTCTTT
.,TRBV12-3/TRBV12-4,TRBJ2-5,.,CASSLVDQETQYF,TGTGCCAGCAGTTTAGTGGACCAAGAGACCCAGTACTTC
.,TRBV29-1,TRBJ2-7,TRBD2,CSVPRDFGGEQYF,TGCAGCGTTCCCCGGGACTTCGGGGGGGAGCAGTACTTC
.,TRBV5-1,TRBJ1-5,TRBD1,CASSEGQGKSQPQHF,TGCGCCAGCAGCGAGGGACAGGGGAAGAGTCAGCCCCAGCATTTT
.,TRBV7-2,TRBJ1-1,.,CASSLVRTAEAFF,TGTGCCAGCAGCTTAGTTCGGACTGCCGAAGCTTTCTTT
once,TRBV12-5,TRBJ1-2,TRBD1,CASDPRDRAPYGYTF,TGTGCTAGTGACCCCCGGGACAGGGCCCCCTATGGCTACACCTTC
.,TRBV4-1,TRBJ2-2,.,CASSQDGANTGELFF,TGCGCCAGCAGCCAAGATGGGGCGAACACCGGGGAGCTGTTTTTT
once,TRBV18,TRBJ2-1,TRBD1,CASSRTGENNEQFF,TGTGCCAGCTCGCGGACAGGGGAAAACAATGAGCAGTTCTTC
.,TRBV9,TRBJ2-1,TRBD2,CASSVVGTSGGLYNEQFF,TGTGCCAGCAGCGTAGTTGGGACTAGCGGGGGCCTATACAATGAGCAGTTCTTC
.,TRBV6-2/TRBV6-3,TRBJ2-7,TRBD1,CASSADRVNEQYF,TGTGCCAGCAGTGCGGACAGGGTCAACGAGCAGTACTTC
.,TRBV24-1,TRBJ2-1,TRBD2,CATSDTSRRGGYEQFF,TGTGCCACCAGTGATACCTCTCGGCGGGGGGGTTATGAGCAGTTCTTC
.,TRBV5-1,TRBJ2-5,TRBD2,CASSPGTSGAQETQYF,TGCGCCAGCAGCCCCGGGACTAGCGGGGCCCAAGAGACCCAGTACTTC
.,TRBV30,TRBJ1-5,.,CAWSRGFYSNQPQHF,TGTGCCTGGTCCCGGGGATTCTATAGCAATCAGCCCCAGCATTTT
.,TRBV5-5,TRBJ2-7,TRBD2,CASSPTPGLAVYEQYF,TGTGCCAGCAGCCCAACACCGGGACTAGCGGTTTACGAGCAGTACTTC
.,TRBV10-3,TRBJ2-2,TRBD1,CAISEVDRGESGELFF,TGTGCCATCAGTGAGGTGGACAGGGGTGAATCCGGGGAGCTGTTTTTT
once,TRBV4-3,TRBJ2-5,TRBD2,CASSHVLAGGKETQYF,TGCGCCAGCAGCCACGTCCTAGCGGGGGGGAAAGAGACCCAGTACTTC
.,TRBV19,TRBJ2-2,.,CASGSRGDTGELFF,TGTGCCAGTGGCTCTCGCGGGGACACCGGGGAGCTGTTTTTT
.,TRBV29-1,TRBJ2-1,TRBD2,CSVAERGGDNEQFF,TGCAGCGTTGCTGAGCGGGGGGGGGACAATGAGCAGTTCTTC
.,TRBV24-1,TRBJ2-1,TRBD1,CATSDPTGTGLDEQFF,TGTGCCACCAGTGATCCAACCGGGACAGGGTTGGATGAGCAGTTCTTC
few,TRBV18,TRBJ1-1,TRBD1,CASSSGQGAEAFF,TGTGCCAGCTCATCCGGACAGGGGGCTGAAGCTTTCTTT
few,TRBV7-3,TRBJ2-1,.,CASSLGASLRYNEQFF,TGTGCCAGCAGCTTAGGCGCTAGTCTGCGGTACAATGAGCAGTTCTTC
.,TRBV20-1,TRBJ1-4,.,CSASGQISGANEKLFF,TGCAGTGCTAGTGGCCAGATCTCGGGGGCTAATGAAAAACTGTTTTTT
.,TRBV2,TRBJ1-5,TRBD1,CASRPTGDQPQHF,TGTGCCAGCAGACCCACAGGGGATCAGCCCCAGCATTTT
.,TRBV13,TRBJ2-2,.,CASRLQGARGTGELFF,TGTGCCAGCAGACTCCAGGGGGCGCGGGGGACCGGGGAGCTGTTTTTT
.,TRBV6-5,TRBJ2-7,TRBD1,CASSYKGQDEQYF,TGTGCCAGCAGTTACAAGGGACAGGACGAGCAGTACTTC
.,TRBV7-5,TRBJ1-2,.,CARSLQGWGYTF,TGTGCCAGAAGCTTACAGGGCTGGGGCTACACCTTC
.,TRBV19,TRBJ1-1,.,CASSIAGGTEAFF,TGTGCCAGTAGTATAGCCGGGGGCACTGAAGCTTTCTTT
.,TRBV24-1,TRBJ2-3,TRBD2,CATSGTSGADSGGAFSDTQYF,TGTGCCACCAGTGGTACTTCAGGGGCGGACAGCGGGGGGGCCTTTTCAGATACGCAGTATTTT